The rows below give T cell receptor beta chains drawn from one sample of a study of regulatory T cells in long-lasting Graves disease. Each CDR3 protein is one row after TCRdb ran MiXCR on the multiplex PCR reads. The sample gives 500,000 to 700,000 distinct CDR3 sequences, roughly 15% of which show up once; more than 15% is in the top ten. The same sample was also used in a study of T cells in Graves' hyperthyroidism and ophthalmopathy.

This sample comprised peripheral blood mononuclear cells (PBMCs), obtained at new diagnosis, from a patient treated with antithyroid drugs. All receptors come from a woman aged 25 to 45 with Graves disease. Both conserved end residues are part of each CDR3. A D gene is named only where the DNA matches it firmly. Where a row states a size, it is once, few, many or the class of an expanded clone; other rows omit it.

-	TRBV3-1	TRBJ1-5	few	TGTGCCAGCAGCCAAAGGGGTGAGCGGCCCCAGCATTTT	CASSQRGERPQHF
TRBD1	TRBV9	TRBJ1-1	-	TGTGCCAGCAGCGGGGACAGGGGGCTCGGGCTTGAAGCTTTCTTT	CASSGDRGLGLEAFF
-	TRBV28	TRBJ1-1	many	TGTGCCAGCACCCCGGGCAGCCTGAACACTGAAGCTTTCTTT	CASTPGSLNTEAFF
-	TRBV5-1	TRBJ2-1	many	TGCGCCAGCAGCTTACAGGGCGGGGATGAGCAGTTCTTC	CASSLQGGDEQFF
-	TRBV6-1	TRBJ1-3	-	TGTGCCAGCAGACCTACAGGGAGTGACAGAAACACCATATATTTT	CASRPTGSDRNTIYF
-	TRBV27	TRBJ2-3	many	TGTGCCAGCAGTTTCCTCGGGGAGGCAGATACGCAGTATTTT	CASSFLGEADTQYF
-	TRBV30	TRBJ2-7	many	TGTGCCTGGAGTACCCGATACGAGCAGTACTTC	CAWSTRYEQYF
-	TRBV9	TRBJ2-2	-	TGTGCCAGCAGCGTAGGTTATCAGGGTTTCCTTCCGAACACCGGGGAGCTGTTTTTT	CASSVGYQGFLPNTGELFF
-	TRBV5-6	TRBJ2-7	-	TGTGCCAGCGGCTATCAAGCGGTGGGCTACGAGCAGTACTTC	CASGYQAVGYEQYF
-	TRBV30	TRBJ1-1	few	TGTGCCTGGGAAGAAACGGGCGCTGAAGCTTTCTTT	CAWEETGAEAFF
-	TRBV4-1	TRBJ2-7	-	TGCGCCAGCAGCCAACCGACTAGAGGAGCCTACGAGCAGTACTTC	CASSQPTRGAYEQYF
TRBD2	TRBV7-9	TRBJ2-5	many	TGTGCCAGCAGCCAACTAGCGGGACGGCGAGAGACCCAGTACTTC	CASSQLAGRRETQYF
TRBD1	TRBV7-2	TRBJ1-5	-	TGTGCCAGCAGCTTATCCCCGGACAGGTTCGAACCCCAGCATTTT	CASSLSPDRFEPQHF
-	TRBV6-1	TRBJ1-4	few	TGTGCCAGCACGGAGTCGACCAAAATCGGAGAAAAACTGTTTTTT	CASTESTKIGEKLFF
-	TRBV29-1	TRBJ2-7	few	TGCAGCGTTGTGAACAGTCCCTACGAGCAGTACTTC	CSVVNSPYEQYF
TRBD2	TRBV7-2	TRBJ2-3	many	TGTGCCAGCAGCCTAGGCTCACTAGCGGGAGGGGGAGATACGCAGTATTTT	CASSLGSLAGGGDTQYF